Below are 5 T cell receptor beta chains sequenced from a single sample in a study of Ad26.COV2.S vaccination and SARS-CoV-2 variants. Stated treatment: about 20 received Ad26.COV2.S at low or high dose, single or two shots; roughly five received placebo; per-sample allocation not given. Day 63 after the first vaccine or placebo injection was the time point for sampling. Only in-frame clones appear in the TCRdb table, and some are missing; sequencing was by immunoSEQ multiplex PCR. The sample yields approximately 420,000 clones, 88% seen once. This material consisted of peripheral blood, taken in a trial of Ad26.COV2.S vaccine versus placebo. Receptors were obtained from a person aged 18-65 years who received the Ad26.COV2.S COVID-19 vaccine or a placebo.

The chain joins TRBV7-2 to TRBJ1-4, with D possibly being TRBD1 (6 bases). Germline CDR1 reads SGHTA; CDR2 reads FQGNSA. V lost 1 base to trimming and J lost 0 bases, with 9 bases between them. There are 16 residues in the CDR3. As DNA, the CDR3 is TGTGCCAGCAGCTTAGGGGCAGGGGCAACTAATGAAAAACTGTTTTTT. It translates to CASSLGAGATNEKLFF. Drawing the rest from reference TRBV7-2 and TRBJ1-4, the complete variable domain is GAGVSQSPSNKVTEKGKDVELRCDPISGHTALYWYRQSLGQGLEFLIYFQGNSAPDKSGLPSDRFSAERTGGSVSTLTIQRTQQEDSAVYLCASSLGAGATNEKLFFGSGTQLSVL.

The chain has TRBV19 and TRBJ1-5, with no clear D. Germline CDR1 reads LNHDA; CDR2 reads SQIVND (reference sequence). V lost 5 bases and J 3 bases, leaving 5 bases between the germline ends. The CDR3 contains 12 residues. The CDR3 here is CASSFHNQPQHF. The CDR3 DNA sequence: TGTGCCAGTAGTTTTCACAATCAGCCCCAGCATTTT.

This CDR3 reads CASSYGAYNEQFF. CDR3 nucleotide sequence: TGTGCCAGCAGTTACGGTGCATACAATGAGCAGTTCTTC. The chain carries TRBV6-5 and TRBJ2-1; D remains unclear. The V gene lost 2 bases and the J gene lost 4 bases, with 6 bases spanning the gap. The CDR3 is 13 residues long. Germline values: CDR1 MNHEY, CDR2 SVGAGI.

The J gene is TRBJ1-2, the V gene TRBV14; 9 nucleotides match TRBD1. With 1 base clipped from V and 4 bases from J, the junction kept 7 bases outside the gene matches. CDR1 is SGHDN and CDR2 is FVKESK in the germline V gene. The CDR3 totals 16 residues. The CDR3 DNA follows: TGTGCCAGCAGCCAAGGGGGACAGGGTTCGGGCTATGGCTACACCTTC. Amino acids: CASSQGGQGSGYGYTF.

J is TRBJ1-4 and V is TRBV5-1; D not certain. Deletions cut 5 bases from V and 6 bases from J, with 14 bases between. Germline V lookup: CDR1 SGHRS, CDR2 YFSETQ. The length of the CDR3 is 14 residues. This CDR3 is CASSPSSVDEKLFF. CDR3 coding DNA: TGCGCCAGCAGTCCGTCGTCTGTGGATGAAAAACTGTTTTTT.